Shown below are 15 T cell receptor beta chains from a single sample sequenced in a study of cytomegalovirus exposure and HLA in healthy donors. PCR primers comprised 60 Vbeta and 13 Jbeta primers. Produced via immunoSEQ multiplex PCR; TCRdb's table is partial and in-frame only. The table lists over 35,000 clones, approximately 75% of them singletons. The sequencing sample was made of PBMCs. The receptors derive from a man aged 25-45 years in good health and CMV-seronegative.

The V and J genes are TRBV21-1 and TRBJ1-5; the D call of TRBD1 is as the table states it, not checked on the DNA. TRBV21-1 has pseudogene status. The CDR3 has 15 amino acids. The chain's CDR3 is CASSMSGTGFQPQHF. For the CDR3, the DNA is TGTGCCAGCAGCATGTCCGGGACAGGGTTTCAGCCCCAGCATTTT.

In this sample, this clone turned up once. The V call is TRBV7-9, the J call TRBJ2-7, with D unresolved. The V gene lost 1 base and the J gene lost 0 bases, with 7 bases spanning the gap. The germline V gene encodes CDR1 SEHNR and CDR2 FQNEAQ (reference sequence). The length of the CDR3 is 14 residues. The CDR3 spells CASSLDLSSYEQYF. For the CDR3, the DNA is TGTGCCAGCAGCTTAGATCTCAGCTCCTACGAGCAGTACTTC.

The chain combines TRBV28 with TRBJ2-4; 7 nucleotides line up with TRBD2. Germline V gene sequence: CDR1 MDHEN, CDR2 SYDVKM. V dropped 2 bases and J dropped 2; count of bases not matched to a gene: 3. This CDR3 has 15 amino acids. Here the CDR3 reads CASSLAGEPKNIQYF. CDR3 bases: TGTGCCAGCAGTTTAGCGGGAGAGCCCAAAAACATTCAGTACTTC.

This clone was recorded only once. Additional DNA sequences in this sample encode the identical CDR3. CDR3 nucleotides: TGTGCCACCACGAATGTCTTGGCGGGACCAAACACCGGGGAGCTGTTTTTT. Its translation: CATTNVLAGPNTGELFF. The chain recombines TRBV5-8 with TRBJ2-2; D may be TRBD2 (6 bases). Germline-derived CDR1 and CDR2 are SGHTS and YDEGEE. The V gene lost 9 bases and the J gene lost 2 bases, with 23 bases spanning the gap. CDR3 size: 17 residues.

The chain links TRBV7-2 to TRBJ2-5, with TRBD2 matching 11 bases. The J call could be wrong; TRBJ2-7 is a better fit for the DNA end. CDR1 is SGHTA and CDR2 is FQGNSA in the germline V gene. The CDR3 totals 16 residues. For the CDR3, the DNA is TGTGCCAGCAGCTCTAGGGGGACTAGCGGAGCCTACGAGCAGTACTTC. It translates to CASSSRGTSGAYEQYF.

The chain joins TRBV4-2 to TRBJ2-1; TRBD2 matches at 11 bases. V was pared by 0 bases and J by 4 bases, with 14 bases of the junction left unmatched. The germline CDR1 and CDR2 sequences are LGHNA and YNFKEQ. The CDR3 length is 20 residues. CDR3 sequence reads: CASSQDIPLRLAGLYNEQFF. The DNA for the CDR3 is TGTGCCAGCAGCCAAGATATCCCCCTCCGACTAGCGGGATTGTACAATGAGCAGTTCTTC.

This clone has a single count. The V and J genes are TRBV6-5 and TRBJ2-5; 7 bases align to TRBD1. J gave up 1 base and V 0 bases, and 5 bases lay outside the gene matches. CDR3 size: 16 residues. Germline-derived CDR1 and CDR2 are MNHEY and SVGAGI. This chain's CDR3 is CASSYSAAGGQETQYF. The CDR3 region has the DNA TGTGCCAGCAGTTACTCTGCGGCAGGGGGCCAAGAGACCCAGTACTTC.

As concerns this clone: At the DNA level, this CDR3 is encoded by other sequences in the same sample as well. The rearrangement joins TRBV7-6 to TRBJ2-7, with TRBD2 as a possible D gene (7 bases). Germline CDR1 reads SGHVS; CDR2 reads FNYEAQ. The CDR3 sequence is 16 residues long. Trimming removed 4 bases at V and 4 bases at J, with 20 bases between. Here the CDR3 reads CASSSGPGGPGYEQYF. The CDR3 nucleotides read TGTGCCAGCAGCTCAGGCCCGGGGGGCCCAGGGTACGAGCAGTACTTC.

The genes are TRBV7-6 and TRBJ2-5; 7 bases are a match to TRBD2. Germline CDR1 and CDR2: SGHVS and FNYEAQ. V trimming: 2 bases; J trimming: 11 bases; junction bases outside the gene matches: 11. There are 14 residues in the CDR3. CDR3 DNA: TGTGCCAGCAGCTTATCGTCCGGGGTGGGGGGGCAGTACTTC. This codes for CASSLSSGVGGQYF. Full variable domain (remainder filled in from reference TRBV7-6 and TRBJ2-5): GAGVSQSPRYKVTKRGQDVALRCDPISGHVSLYWYRQALGQGPEFLTYFNYEAQQDKSGLPNDRFSAERPEGSISTLTIQRTEQRDSAMYRCASSLSSGVGGQYFGPGTRLLVL.

The CDR3, as DNA: TGTGCCAGCTCACCAGACCAAGGGGCTGTCTATGGCTACACCTTC. Amino acid sequence: CASSPDQGAVYGYTF. V and J are TRBV18 and TRBJ1-2, with a weak D call TRBD1 (5 bases). Trimming pared 2 bases from V and 4 bases from J, leaving 14 bases between. This CDR3 contains 15 residues. Germline loops: CDR1 KGHSH, CDR2 LQKENI.

The V and J genes are TRBV28 and TRBJ2-3; TRBD2 aligns across 7 bases. Losses at the gene ends were 1 base for V and 2 bases for J; bases not matched to a gene: 3. CDR1 and CDR2 (germline): MDHEN, SYDVKM. The CDR3 spans 15 residues. For the CDR3, the DNA is TGTGCCAGCAGTTTATATGCGGGGGTCACAGATACGCAGTATTTT. Amino acids: CASSLYAGVTDTQYF.

The chain recombines TRBV9 with TRBJ1-3; TRBD1 is a possible D gene (5 bases). Germline loops: CDR1 SGDLS, CDR2 YYNGEE. V dropped 0 bases and J dropped 1 base, with 11 bases sitting between them. CDR3 length: 16 residues. DNA of the CDR3: TGTGCCAGCAGCGTAGATCCTCAGGGTTCTGGAAACACCATATATTTT. Translating gives CASSVDPQGSGNTIYF.

The rearrangement uses TRBV27 and TRBJ2-1; 7 bases map to TRBD2. V trimming: 0 bases; J trimming: 9 bases; junction bases outside the gene matches: 8. Germline CDR1 is MNHEY and CDR2 is SMNVEV (reference sequence). The CDR3 runs 15 residues. The CDR3, as DNA: TGTGCCAGCAGTTTATCGGCGGGAGTAGGGGTTGAGCAGTTCTTC. As protein: CASSLSAGVGVEQFF.

V and J are TRBV19 and TRBJ1-4; 9 nucleotides align to TRBD1. With V trimmed by 3 bases and J by 10 bases, 6 bases remained unmatched. The CDR3 covers 14 residues. Germline V gene lookup returns CDR1 LNHDA and CDR2 SQIVND (reference sequence). CDR3 region: CASSIGTGLGKLFF. CDR3 in DNA: TGTGCCAGTAGTATTGGGACAGGGCTGGGAAAACTGTTTTTT.

The genes are TRBV7-2 and TRBJ2-5, with 13 bases fitting TRBD2. The DNA end lines up better with TRBJ2-7; the J call may be wrong. Germline V gives CDR1 SGHTA, CDR2 FQGNSA. The CDR3 spans 13 residues. The CDR3 DNA follows: TGTGCCAGCAGCTGGACTAGCGGGAGCGAGCAGTACTTC. This translates into CASSWTSGSEQYF.